This T cell receptor beta chain was sequenced in a study of blood T cell repertoires in COVID-19. Looking at the study overall: Researchers got acute and convalescent COVID-19 samples from the United States, Italy and Spain. Nucleic acid was either cDNA or gDNA, and it came from T cells, B-cell-depleted T cells, or PBMCs.

The authors' processing: Amplifying reference gene primers gave estimates of nucleated cell counts. The method was immunoSEQ multiplex PCR; TCRdb's version includes in-frame clones alone and lacks a portion of them. The V and J calls and clone size come from that table; D and trimming were worked out from the DNA. The sample lists around 150,000 clones; about nine tenths were seen once. Per germline, CDR1 LNHDA and CDR2 SQIVND (reference sequence). This CDR3 spans 16 amino acids. V dropped 5 bases and J dropped 5; count of bases not matched to a gene: 13. The chain joins TRBV19 to TRBJ2-3; 7 bases are a match to TRBD2. This sequence originates from a man in his fifties with active or convalescent COVID-19. The specimen sequenced was peripheral blood. CDR3 in amino acids: CASSALWGGRLDTQYF. For the CDR3, the DNA is TGTGCCAGTAGTGCCTTGTGGGGAGGGAGATTAGATACGCAGTATTTT.